This record covers a single T cell receptor (beta chain). Data came from immunoSEQ multiplex PCR; TCRdb stores just in-frame clones and leaves some out. In the table there are fewer than 85,000 clones, approximately 92% of which are singletons. The data stem from a study of control samples from healthy donors and cancer patients. Trimming pared 5 bases from V and 4 bases from J, leaving 12 bases between. This CDR3 has 13 amino acids. CDR1 LGHDT and CDR2 YNNKEL come from the germline V gene (reference sequence). The J gene is TRBJ2-7, the V gene TRBV3-1 (or the pseudogene TRBV3-2), with a possible D match to TRBD2 (6 bases). Sequenced material: blood. This TCR came from a woman aged 60-75 years in good health. The CDR3 sequence is CASSASEKYEQYF. The CDR3 DNA reads TGTGCCAGCAGCGCTAGCGAGAAGTACGAGCAGTACTTC.